This passage covers 22 T cell receptor beta chains from one sample sequenced in a study of blood T cell repertoires in COVID-19. TCRdb's copy holds only in-frame clones and misses some; the assay was immunoSEQ multiplex PCR. The repertoire includes about 40,000 clones, about 80% of them detected once, and approximately 2.5% sits in the top ten. Sequencing was performed on peripheral blood. These receptors were obtained from a woman aged 60-75 years with acute or convalescent COVID-19.

V is TRBV11-2 and J is TRBJ2-1; D is undetermined. V lost 3 bases to trimming and J lost 6 bases, with 12 bases between them. Germline CDR1 SGHAT, CDR2 FQNNGV. The CDR3 sequence is 14 residues long. Here the CDR3 DNA reads TGTGCCAGCAGCTTTGGAGTAACGCGCAATGAGCAGTTCTTC. It encodes CASSFGVTRNEQFF.

The V and J genes are TRBV11-2 and TRBJ2-7; TRBD2 agrees at 10 bases. The V gene's germline CDR1 is SGHAT and CDR2 FQNNGV. With V trimmed by 5 bases and J by 7 bases, 14 bases remained unmatched. The CDR3 is 16 residues long. CDR3 loop: CASSTFRLAGVTEQYF. In DNA form, the CDR3 reads TGTGCCAGCAGCACCTTCCGGCTAGCGGGAGTAACGGAGCAGTACTTC.

This chain joins TRBV29-1 and TRBJ2-1, with D perhaps TRBD2 (7 bases). Germline V lookup: CDR1 SQVTM, CDR2 ANQGSEA. V was shortened by 6 bases and J by 6 bases, with 18 bases between the two germline ends. The CDR3 is 14 residues long. CDR3 protein: CSVEQGPGGNEQFF. The CDR3 DNA sequence: TGCAGCGTAGAACAGGGCCCGGGGGGCAATGAGCAGTTCTTC.

The chain links TRBV7-3 to TRBJ1-1, with TRBD1 matching 10 bases. Germline assignment: CDR1 SGHTA and CDR2 FQGTGA. CDR3 size: 14 residues. V was pared by 5 bases and J by 3 bases, with 3 bases of the junction left unmatched. In DNA, the CDR3 is TGTGCCAGCAGCATGGGACAGGGGCACACTGAAGCTTTCTTT. Translating it yields CASSMGQGHTEAFF.

The V call is TRBV4-1, the J call TRBJ2-5; D call uncertain. This CDR3 spans 13 amino acids. In germline, CDR1 is MGHRA, CDR2 YSYEKL. The V and J ends lost 2 bases and 3 bases respectively, with 7 bases between them. The CDR3 is CASSQWQKETQYF. The DNA of the CDR3 is TGCGCCAGCAGCCAATGGCAGAAAGAGACCCAGTACTTC.

This chain links TRBV3-1 (or the pseudogene TRBV3-2) with TRBJ2-3, with D possibly TRBD2 on 6 matching bases. Germline V gene lookup returns CDR1 LGHDT and CDR2 YNNKEL (reference sequence). The length of the CDR3 is 15 residues. With 2 bases removed from V and 3 bases from J, the gap between germline ends came to 12 bases. The CDR3 bases are TGTGCCAGCAGCCAATTGGGGAGGAAGACAGATACGCAGTATTTT. Amino acids: CASSQLGRKTDTQYF.

This clone showed up just a few times. One end of the junction is discordant with germline, which a read error may explain. V is TRBV19 and J is TRBJ2-3; no definite D call. Germline-derived CDR1 and CDR2 are LNHDA and SQIVND (reference sequence). The CDR3 is 14 residues long. The chain's CDR3 is CASSMALSRDTQYF. The CDR3 DNA reads TGTGCCAGTAGTATGGCCCTTAGCAGAGATACGCAGTATTTT. The whole variable domain, filled in from reference TRBV19 and TRBJ2-3, reads DGGITQSPKYLFRKEGQNVTLSCEQNLNHDAMYWYRQDPGQGLRLIYYSQIVNDFQKGDIAEGYSVSREKKESFPLTVTSAQKNPTAFYLCASSMALSRDTQYFGPGTRLTVL.

V gene TRBV28 combines with J gene TRBJ2-7; D may be TRBD2 (5 bases). The germline V and J ends were trimmed by 6 bases and 4 bases, with 16 bases remaining between them. CDR1 and CDR2 from the germline V gene are MDHEN and SYDVKM. CDR3 length: 14 amino acids. The CDR3 region is CASSEQGRRYEQYF. The DNA of the CDR3 is TGTGCCAGCAGCGAACAAGGGCGGAGGTACGAGCAGTACTTC.

J is TRBJ2-7 and V is TRBV28, with D possibly TRBD1 on 5 matching bases. The CDR3 has 14 amino acids. Germline loops: CDR1 MDHEN, CDR2 SYDVKM. Trimming pared 2 bases from V and 5 bases from J, leaving 13 bases between. The DNA for the CDR3 is TGTGCCAGCAGTTTACCCTTGACAGTGAACGAGCAGTACTTC. Translated: CASSLPLTVNEQYF. Full variable domain (remainder filled in from reference TRBV28 and TRBJ2-7): DVKVTQSSRYLVKRTGEKVFLECVQDMDHENMFWYRQDPGLGLRLIYFSYDVKMKEKGDIPEGYSVSREKKERFSLILESASTNQTSMYLCASSLPLTVNEQYFGPGTRLTVT.

The J gene is TRBJ1-2, the V gene TRBV6-1, with TRBD1 as a possible D gene (5 bases). Trimming pared 3 bases from V and 4 bases from J, leaving 9 bases between. Germline-derived CDR1 and CDR2 are MNHNS and SASEGT. The CDR3 is made up of 13 amino acids. In nucleotides, the CDR3 is TGTGCCAGCAGTGACCAGGGCCGCTATGGCTACACCTTC. It translates to CASSDQGRYGYTF.

The V call is TRBV28, the J call TRBJ1-6; TRBD1 might be the D (5 bases). Trimming took off 5 bases at V and 7 bases at J, with 9 bases between the two ends. Germline CDR1 is MDHEN and CDR2 is SYDVKM. The CDR3 length is 13 residues. The CDR3 loop is CASSPDRNSPLHF. The CDR3 DNA reads TGTGCCAGCAGTCCTGACAGAAATTCACCCCTCCACTTT.

This clone showed up just once. The chain employs TRBV6-5 and TRBJ1-1; possibly TRBD1 for D (6 bases). This CDR3 has 13 amino acids. Trimming cost V 3 bases and J 8 bases, with 13 bases left between them. Germline V gives CDR1 MNHEY, CDR2 SVGAGI. DNA of the CDR3: TGTGCCAGCAGTTATGGCGGGGGCGGGGAAGCTTTCTTT. Its translation: CASSYGGGGEAFF.

The CDR3 DNA follows: TGTGCCAGCAGCGCGGGACAGGGGAGGGGAAACACCATATATTTT. This sequence encodes CASSAGQGRGNTIYF. The V call is TRBV13, the J call TRBJ1-3; 10 nucleotides agree with TRBD1. The CDR3 spans 15 residues. With 5 bases clipped from V and 4 bases from J, the junction kept 5 bases outside the gene matches. Germline CDR1 is PRHDT and CDR2 is FYEKMQ (reference sequence).

The V gene is TRBV7-3, the J gene TRBJ2-3, with 9 bases matching TRBD1. CDR3 size: 18 residues. V lost 5 bases to trimming and J lost 4 bases; unmatched junction nucleotides: 16. CDR1 is SGHTA, CDR2 FQGTGA, per germline. CDR3 amino acids: CASSPQGAGTAVPDTQYF. The CDR3 nucleotides are TGTGCCAGCAGCCCACAGGGGGCAGGGACAGCGGTCCCAGATACGCAGTATTTT.

The chain has TRBV5-4 and TRBJ2-3, with 10 nucleotides matching TRBD2. This CDR3 has 19 residues. V shed 6 bases and J 4 bases; nucleotides not matched to a gene: 20. Germline-derived CDR1 and CDR2 are SGHNT and YYREEE (reference sequence). The chain's CDR3 is CASKKGLAGDWSSADTQYF. For the CDR3, the DNA is TGTGCCAGCAAAAAGGGGCTAGCGGGAGATTGGTCTTCGGCAGATACGCAGTATTTT.

The chain joins TRBV7-8 to TRBJ2-5, with 8 positions matching TRBD2. The germline V gene has CDR1 SGHVS and CDR2 FQNEAQ. This CDR3 spans 15 amino acids. J gave up 3 bases and V 5 bases, and 8 bases lay outside the gene matches. CDR3: CASSRGGAGEETQYF. The DNA of the CDR3 is TGTGCCAGCAGCCGAGGAGGAGCGGGAGAAGAGACCCAGTACTTC.

In this sample, this clone turned up once. The chain combines TRBV19 with TRBJ2-7; 8 nucleotides match TRBD2. The CDR3 totals 17 residues. V shed 6 bases and J 0 bases; nucleotides not matched to a gene: 13. CDR1 is LNHDA and CDR2 is SQIVND in the germline V gene (reference sequence). The CDR3 region has the DNA TGTGCCAGTAGCCGCCTCCATAGCGGGACGAGCTCCTACGAGCAGTACTTC. Its translation is CASSRLHSGTSSYEQYF.

The genes are TRBV29-1 and TRBJ2-3, with a possible D match to TRBD2 (6 bases). This CDR3 spans 17 amino acids. V dropped 5 bases and J dropped 2 bases, with 23 bases sitting between them. CDR1 and CDR2 from the germline V gene are SQVTM and ANQGSEA. The CDR3 loop is CSVKGRPGLGSTDTQYF. CDR3 DNA: TGCAGCGTTAAAGGGAGGCCGGGACTGGGTTCCACAGATACGCAGTATTTT.

This chain joins TRBV7-6 and TRBJ1-3; D is uncertain. V was pared by 5 bases and J by 2 bases, with 7 bases between. The CDR3 runs to 13 residues. Germline CDR1 and CDR2: SGHVS and FNYEAQ. DNA of the CDR3: TGTGCCAGCAGCCCGGAGGCTGGAAACACCATATATTTT. It is translated as CASSPEAGNTIYF. Supplemented by reference TRBV7-6 and TRBJ1-3, the full variable domain reads GAGVSQSPRYKVTKRGQDVALRCDPISGHVSLYWYRQALGQGPEFLTYFNYEAQQDKSGLPNDRFSAERPEGSISTLTIQRTEQRDSAMYRCASSPEAGNTIYFGEGSWLTVV.

The V call is TRBV7-9, the J call TRBJ2-7; TRBD1 matches 7 bases. The CDR3 length is 15 residues. The germline V gene has CDR1 SEHNR and CDR2 FQNEAQ (reference sequence). V was pared by 5 bases and J by 6 bases, with 13 bases of the junction left unmatched. The CDR3 DNA reads as TGTGCCAGCAGCCCGCGAGGGGGCCTCTACCCCGAGCAGTACTTC. Protein: CASSPRGGLYPEQYF.

The chain is built from TRBV7-9 and TRBJ2-3, with D unclear. This CDR3 contains 14 residues. CDR1 is SEHNR, CDR2 FQNEAQ, per germline (reference sequence). V was pared by 3 bases and J by 1 base, with 8 bases between. The CDR3 DNA reads TGTGCCAGCAGCTTCGTGGTAGGCACAGATACGCAGTATTTT. This gives the protein CASSFVVGTDTQYF.

The chain has TRBV7-2 and TRBJ2-5; 8 nucleotides agree with TRBD2. J was trimmed by 2 bases and V by 8 bases; bases with no gene match: 7. This CDR3 has 14 amino acids. Per the germline V gene, CDR1 is SGHTA and CDR2 is FQGNSA. The CDR3 nucleotides read TGTGCCAGCGGAAGCGGGAGTTTGCAAGAGACCCAGTACTTC. The encoded protein is CASGSGSLQETQYF.